The subject of this entry is one T cell receptor (beta chain). This CDR3 has 14 amino acids. V was clipped by 3 bases and J by 8 bases, with 16 bases between them. CDR1 is SNHLY and CDR2 is FYNNEI in the germline V gene. This entry comes from a study of CD8 T cells in Susac syndrome. Random hexamers were used to reverse transcribe the RNA input (0.5 to 1 ug). TCRdb fed the immunoSEQ multiplex PCR reads into MiXCR, producing one record per CDR3 protein. The repertoire includes around 160,000 distinct CDR3 sequences, about 95% of them detected once, and around 0.14% sits in the top ten. The sequenced sample was CD4+ T cells from PBMCs. The sequence came from a human donor in good health. V usage is TRBV2 and J usage is TRBJ1-2, with D unresolved. Written as DNA, the CDR3 is TGTGCCAGCAGTGAGGCCTCAACTCTAGGGGGCTACACCTTC. Encoded protein: CASSEASTLGGYTF.